The rows below give T cell receptor beta chains drawn from one sample of a study of T-cell reconstitution after alpha-beta-depleted transplantation in children. TCRdb recomputed calls from the PCR reads with MiXCR, one row per CDR3 protein. This sample yields 400,000 to 550,000 distinct CDR3 sequences, of which more than 9% are seen a single time; just over 2% belongs to the top ten. The sample consisted of PBMCs, taken before TCRalphabeta/CD19-depleted stem cell transplant. Receptors were obtained from a child younger than 10 with inherited bone marrow failure, due to receive a stem cell transplant. Each CDR3 is given with its conserved first and last residue. A D gene is named only where the DNA matches it firmly. Only some rows state a clone size, as once, few, many or a class for expanded clones.

D,V,J,size,CDR3,DNA
NA,TRBV2,TRBJ2-2,many,CASSVDWGGELFF,TGTGCCAGCAGTGTGGACTGGGGCGGGGAGCTGTTTTTT
NA,TRBV7-9,TRBJ2-7,many,CASSFSAAYEQYF,TGTGCCAGCAGCTTCTCCGCGGCCTACGAGCAGTACTTC
TRBD1,TRBV6-5,TRBJ1-2,many,CASTPDRGRIYGYTF,TGTGCCAGCACCCCGGACAGGGGGCGTATCTATGGCTACACCTTC
NA,TRBV27,TRBJ1-4,NA,CASSYATTNEKLFF,TGTGCCAGCAGTTACGCGACAACTAATGAAAAACTGTTTTTT
TRBD1,TRBV5-1,TRBJ1-4,many,CASSQDRGGEKLFF,TGCGCCAGCAGCCAGGACAGGGGAGGGGAAAAACTGTTTTTT
TRBD2,TRBV7-2,TRBJ2-3,few,CASSRQLAGPTDTQYF,TGTGCCAGCAGCCGTCAACTAGCGGGGCCCACAGATACGCAGTATTTT
NA,TRBV29-1,TRBJ1-1,NA,CSAYGGNMNTEAFF,TGCAGCGCCTACGGAGGGAACATGAACACTGAAGCTTTCTTT
TRBD2,TRBV7-2,TRBJ2-5,NA,CASSLLAGGPETQYF,TGTGCCAGCAGCCTGTTAGCGGGAGGGCCTGAGACCCAGTACTTC
NA,TRBV2,TRBJ1-2,NA,CASTTGHYGYTF,TGTGCCAGCACAACAGGTCACTATGGCTACACCTTC
NA,TRBV4-1,TRBJ1-1,many,CASSHGQGSTEAFF,TGCGCCAGCAGCCACGGTCAGGGGAGCACTGAAGCTTTCTTT
NA,TRBV12-3/TRBV12-4,TRBJ1-1,many,CASIPREGFEAFF,TGTGCCAGCATCCCTCGAGAGGGCTTTGAAGCTTTCTTT
TRBD2,TRBV4-3,TRBJ2-5,many,CASSQALFGLAVETQYF,TGCGCCAGCAGCCAGGCCCTATTCGGACTAGCGGTAGAGACCCAGTACTTC
TRBD2,TRBV5-1,TRBJ2-7,few,CASSLVLGGGPSNEQYF,TGCGCCAGCAGCTTGGTCCTTGGGGGAGGGCCCTCAAACGAGCAGTACTTC
NA,TRBV7-2,TRBJ1-1,many,CASSSRGGPYEAFF,TGTGCCAGCAGCTCCCGGGGGGGGCCTTATGAAGCTTTCTTT
NA,TRBV9,TRBJ2-2,NA,CASSVLRYMNTGELFF,TGTGCCAGCAGCGTCCTCCGATACATGAACACCGGGGAGCTGTTTTTT
NA,TRBV9,TRBJ1-4,many,CASSVGAGTGEKLFF,TGTGCCAGCAGCGTAGGGGCAGGGACGGGTGAAAAACTGTTTTTT
TRBD2,TRBV29-1,TRBJ2-1,many,CSVEASGSTYNEQFF,TGCAGCGTTGAGGCTAGCGGGAGTACCTACAATGAGCAGTTCTTC
NA,TRBV6-5,TRBJ2-2,many,CASSYSRNTGELFF,TGTGCCAGCAGTTACTCGCGGAACACCGGGGAGCTGTTTTTT
TRBD2,TRBV15,TRBJ2-1,few,CATSRDVSSGLYNEQFF,TGTGCCACCAGCAGAGATGTTTCTAGCGGGTTATACAATGAGCAGTTCTTC
NA,TRBV20-1,TRBJ2-7,many,CSASGWEDEQYF,TGCAGTGCTAGTGGGTGGGAGGACGAGCAGTACTTC
TRBD1,TRBV5-1,TRBJ1-3,NA,CASTLGQHSGNTIYF,TGCGCCAGCACCTTGGGACAGCACTCTGGAAACACCATATATTTT
NA,TRBV28,TRBJ2-7,many,CASSSVEQYF,TGTGCCAGCAGTTCTGTTGAGCAGTACTTC
TRBD2,TRBV20-1,TRBJ2-1,many,CSARAGRANEQFF,TGCAGTGCTAGAGCCGGGAGGGCCAATGAGCAGTTCTTC
NA,TRBV28,TRBJ2-3,many,CASRGWGFGDTQYF,TGTGCCAGCCGGGGGTGGGGGTTTGGCGATACGCAGTATTTT
NA,TRBV7-9,TRBJ2-1,many,CASSFSNEQFF,TGTGCCAGCAGTTTTTCGAATGAGCAGTTCTTC
NA,TRBV7-2,TRBJ1-6,many,CASSLRVSSPLHF,TGTGCCAGCAGCTTAAGAGTTAGTTCACCCCTCCACTTT
NA,TRBV6-5,TRBJ2-2,many,CASSYSGRAGELFF,TGTGCCAGCAGTTACTCAGGCAGGGCCGGGGAGCTGTTTTTT
TRBD1,TRBV18,TRBJ1-1,many,CASSEHRGTVNTEAFF,TGTGCCAGCTCAGAACACCGTGGGACAGTTAACACTGAAGCTTTCTTT
NA,TRBV24-1,TRBJ2-5,many,CATSLGQGIETQYF,TGTGCCACCAGTCTCGGTCAGGGAATAGAGACCCAGTACTTC
NA,TRBV6-2/TRBV6-3,TRBJ2-7,many,CASTPSRGYEQYF,TGTGCCAGCACCCCCTCCCGCGGGTACGAGCAGTACTTC
NA,TRBV30,TRBJ1-1,NA,CAWSVQAYTEAFF,TGTGCCTGGAGTGTGCAGGCCTACACTGAAGCTTTCTTT
NA,TRBV28,TRBJ2-1,few,CASSETVIGEQFF,TGTGCCAGCAGCGAGACCGTAATCGGTGAGCAGTTCTTC
NA,TRBV20-1,TRBJ2-6,few,CSARNSATGANVLTF,TGCAGTGCTAGAAATAGCGCCACTGGGGCCAACGTCCTGACTTTC
TRBD1,TRBV5-1,TRBJ1-2,many,CASSRDRGGYGYTF,TGCGCCAGCAGCCGCGACAGGGGGGGCTATGGCTACACCTTC
NA,TRBV12-3/TRBV12-4,TRBJ1-4,many,CASSLGLRTEKLFF,TGTGCCAGCAGTTTGGGGCTACGCACCGAAAAACTGTTTTTT
NA,TRBV2,TRBJ1-1,few,CASTGGVEAFF,TGTGCCAGCACGGGAGGGGTTGAAGCTTTCTTT
TRBD2,TRBV30,TRBJ2-5,NA,CAWSRGLGETQYF,TGTGCCTGGTCTAGGGGACTAGGAGAGACCCAGTACTTC
NA,TRBV12-3/TRBV12-4,TRBJ2-1,many,CASTILGPRDGSSSYNEQFF,TGTGCCAGCACAATCCTCGGGCCGCGGGATGGATCCTCATCCTACAATGAGCAGTTCTTC
NA,TRBV5-4,TRBJ1-1,NA,CASSLVGGTTNTEAFF,TGTGCCAGCAGCTTGGTGGGGGGGACTACGAACACTGAAGCTTTCTTT
NA,TRBV4-3,TRBJ1-3,many,CASSQWDGRNTIYF,TGCGCCAGCAGCCAGTGGGACGGTAGAAACACCATATATTTT
NA,TRBV20-1,TRBJ2-7,NA,CCARDPSRDSFYEQYF,TGCTGTGCTAGAGATCCAAGCCGGGACTCGTTCTACGAGCAGTACTTC
TRBD2,TRBV28,TRBJ2-1,NA,CASSLRLAGGLSYNEQFF,TGTGCCAGCAGTTTGAGACTAGCGGGAGGTCTCTCCTACAATGAGCAGTTCTTC
NA,TRBV12-3/TRBV12-4,TRBJ2-1,NA,CASSFFLHNNEQFF,TGTGCCAGCAGTTTTTTTCTTCACAACAATGAGCAGTTCTTC
NA,TRBV5-1,TRBJ1-6,many,CASSFVPGRVSPLHF,TGCGCCAGCAGCTTCGTTCCCGGAAGGGTTTCACCCCTCCACTTT
TRBD2,TRBV20-1,TRBJ2-1,few,CTARDLAVSYNEQFF,TGCACTGCTAGAGATCTAGCGGTATCCTACAATGAGCAGTTCTTC
TRBD1,TRBV6-5,TRBJ2-7,many,CASSYGTGQWEQYF,TGTGCCAGCAGTTACGGGACAGGACAGTGGGAGCAGTACTTC
NA,TRBV12-5,TRBJ2-4,many,CASGLTGRDPQYF,TGTGCTAGTGGATTGACAGGCCGGGACCCCCAGTACTTC
TRBD1,TRBV5-1,TRBJ2-5,few,CASSRTGAGEETQYF,TGCGCCAGCAGCAGGACAGGGGCGGGCGAAGAGACCCAGTACTTC
NA,TRBV7-9,TRBJ2-7,many,CASSSAEMAYEQYF,TGTGCCAGCAGCTCGGCGGAAATGGCCTACGAGCAGTACTTC
TRBD1,TRBV11-2,TRBJ2-7,NA,CASSQIDRGQYF,TGTGCCAGCAGCCAAATTGACAGGGGGCAGTACTTC
NA,TRBV2,TRBJ2-1,many,CASSPVDLFNEQFF,TGTGCCAGCAGCCCCGTCGACTTATTCAATGAGCAGTTCTTC
NA,TRBV7-9,TRBJ1-6,many,CASSPPLGNSPLHF,TGTGCCAGCAGCCCGCCCTTGGGTAATTCACCCCTCCACTTT